This T cell receptor (beta chain) appears in the sequencing data of a study of control samples from healthy donors and cancer patients. The CDR3 length is 15 residues. The J segment lost 4 bases and the V segment lost 7 bases, leaving 8 bases of the junction unmatched. CDR1 and CDR2 (germline): MNHEY, SVGAGI. The protocol was immunoSEQ multiplex PCR, while the TCRdb copy is restricted to in-frame clones and leaves out a portion. The sample table sets out fewer than 250,000 clones. The gene calls are TRBV6-5 and TRBJ2-1, with 9 nucleotides matching TRBD2. Sample: blood. The receptor was isolated from a woman aged 25 to 39 in good health. CDR3 region: CASTLRLAGYNEQFF. CDR3 in DNA: TGTGCCAGCACACTGCGCCTAGCGGGGTACAATGAGCAGTTCTTC.